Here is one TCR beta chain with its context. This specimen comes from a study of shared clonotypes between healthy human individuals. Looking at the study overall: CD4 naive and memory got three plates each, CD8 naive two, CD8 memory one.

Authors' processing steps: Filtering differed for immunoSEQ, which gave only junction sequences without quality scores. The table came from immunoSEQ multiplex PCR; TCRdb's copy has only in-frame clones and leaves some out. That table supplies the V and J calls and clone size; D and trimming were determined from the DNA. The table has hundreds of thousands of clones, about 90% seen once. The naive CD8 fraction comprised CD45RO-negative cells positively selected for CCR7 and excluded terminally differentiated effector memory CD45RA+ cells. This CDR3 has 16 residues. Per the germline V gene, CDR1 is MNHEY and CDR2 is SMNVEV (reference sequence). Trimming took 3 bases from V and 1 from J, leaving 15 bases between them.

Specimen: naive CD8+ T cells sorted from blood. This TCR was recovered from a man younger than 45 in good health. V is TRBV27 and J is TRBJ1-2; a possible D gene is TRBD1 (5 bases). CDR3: CASSLFGTSNNYGYTF. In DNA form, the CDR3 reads TGTGCCAGCAGTTTGTTCGGGACGTCGAATAACTATGGCTACACCTTC.